Below, 11 T cell receptor beta chains from the same sample are listed, as sequenced in a study of T cell changes during pregnancy in multiple sclerosis. Repertoires were generated with immunoSEQ multiplex PCR, while TCRdb's copy carries only in-frame clones and drops some. The sample has 56,000 or so clones; roughly nine tenths are singletons. The source material was CD4+ T cells from peripheral blood mononuclear cells, sampled in the third trimester of pregnancy. Source of these receptors: a female donor with multiple sclerosis, enrolled in a pregnancy study.

The rearrangement uses TRBV19 and TRBJ1-2; D is ambiguous. This CDR3 region has 14 residues. Trimming left V 5 bases short and J 3 bases short, with 13 bases between. The germline CDR1 and CDR2 sequences are LNHDA and SQIVND (reference sequence). The CDR3 DNA sequence: TGTGCCAGTAGTTTTTCGGGAGGCGACTATGGCTACACCTTC. This translates into CASSFSGGDYGYTF.

This chain links TRBV18 with TRBJ1-1; D perhaps matches TRBD1 (5 bases). The germline CDR1 and CDR2 sequences are KGHSH and LQKENI. This CDR3 contains 14 residues. Trimming left V 5 bases short and J 1 base short, with 11 bases between. The CDR3 is CASSSDRGNTEAFF. CDR3 bases: TGTGCCAGCTCATCAGACAGAGGGAACACTGAAGCTTTCTTT.

This clone was recorded a few times. The chain combines TRBV6-6 with TRBJ1-1; possibly TRBD1 for D (6 bases). Germline V gene data show CDR1 as MNHNY and CDR2 as SVGAGI (reference sequence). The CDR3 runs 8 residues. Written as DNA, the CDR3 is TGTGCAACAGGGCTTGCTTTCTTT. It is translated as CATGLAFF.

The V and J genes are TRBV29-1 and TRBJ2-7, with 11 positions matching TRBD1. This CDR3 has 16 residues. Germline V gene data show CDR1 as SQVTM and CDR2 as ANQGSEA. The V gene end was trimmed by 3 bases and the J gene end by 4 bases; junction bases not matched to a gene: 11. The CDR3 loop reads CSVEGTGGTRGYEQYF. The CDR3 nucleotides read TGCAGCGTTGAGGGGACAGGGGGGACCCGGGGTTACGAGCAGTACTTC.

The chain joins TRBV9 to TRBJ2-3, with D uncertain. The length of the CDR3 is 14 residues. V dropped 2 bases and J dropped 8 bases, with 15 bases sitting between them. Germline V CDR1 and CDR2: SGDLS, YYNGEE. The CDR3 loop reads CASSVDSGDGTQYF. CDR3 sequence (DNA): TGTGCCAGCAGCGTTGACTCCGGTGATGGTACGCAGTATTTT. Looking up the rest from reference TRBV9 and TRBJ2-3 gives the full variable domain: DSGVTQTPKHLITATGQRVTLRCSPRSGDLSVYWYQQSLDQGLQFLIQYYNGEERAKGNILERFSAQQFPDLHSELNLSSLELGDSALYFCASSVDSGDGTQYFGPGTRLTVL.

The chain joins TRBV6-5 to TRBJ2-7; tentatively, D is TRBD2 (5 bases). V lost 6 bases, J lost 0 bases, and 12 bases lay in between. There are 14 residues in the CDR3. Germline CDR1 reads MNHEY; CDR2 reads SVGAGI. CDR3: CASSPRGSSYEQYF. The CDR3, as DNA: TGTGCCAGCAGCCCCCGAGGGAGCTCCTACGAGCAGTACTTC.

The V call is TRBV5-1, the J call TRBJ2-3; possible D gene TRBD1, 5 bases. The CDR3 is 13 amino acids. Germline-derived CDR1 and CDR2 are SGHRS and YFSETQ. V dropped 4 bases and J dropped 2 bases, with 8 bases sitting between them. CDR3 sequence: CASSEQDTDTQYF. CDR3 coding DNA: TGCGCCAGCAGCGAACAGGACACAGATACGCAGTATTTT.

The J gene is TRBJ2-7, the V gene TRBV20-1; the match to TRBD1 covers 7 bases. This CDR3 has 11 residues. Germline CDR1 is DFQATT and CDR2 is SNEGSKA (reference sequence). Losses at the gene ends were 6 bases for V and 3 bases for J; bases not matched to a gene: 2. This chain's CDR3 is CSAGTDYEQYF. CDR3 in DNA: TGCAGTGCCGGGACAGACTACGAGCAGTACTTC.

This sequence joins TRBV5-4 and TRBJ1-2, with 10 bases identical to TRBD1. The junction had 8 bases not matched to a gene; V was cut back by 4 bases and J by 5 bases. Looked up from germline, CDR1 is SGHNT and CDR2 is YYREEE (reference sequence). The CDR3 totals 15 residues. CDR3 in DNA: TGTGCCAGCAGCCTAGGGACAGGGGAGAATTATGGCTACACCTTC. Translation gives CASSLGTGENYGYTF.

The J gene is TRBJ1-6, the V gene TRBV6-5, with D possibly matching TRBD1 (6 bases). Germline V CDR1 and CDR2: MNHEY, SVGAGI. The CDR3 extends over 15 amino acids. The V end was cut by 0 bases, the J end by 9 bases, with 12 bases between. The DNA of the CDR3 is TGTGCCAGCAGTTACTCACAGGGTGCTAGTTCACCCCTCCACTTT. It encodes CASSYSQGASSPLHF.

The chain is built from TRBV6-1 and TRBJ2-2; D may be TRBD1 (5 bases). The CDR3 contains 14 residues. Germline-derived CDR1 and CDR2 are MNHNS and SASEGT. Trimming pared 7 bases from V and 5 bases from J, leaving 14 bases between. The CDR3 loop reads CASTPGPTTGELFF. DNA for the CDR3: TGTGCCAGCACGCCAGGGCCCACAACCGGGGAGCTGTTTTTT.